These 25 T cell receptor beta chains were all obtained from the same sample, sequenced in a study of beta chain features in type 1 diabetes (dated by TCRdb to the late 2010s). The library was prepared using the immunoSEQ multiplex PCR assay. The High Capacity cDNA Reverse Transcription Kit was used to reverse transcribe all of the isolated RNA, meaning that expressed TCRB transcripts were what got sequenced. TCRdb took over this immuneACCESS table, retaining in-frame rearrangements with V and J assigned. Such tables are incomplete; in checked studies, under half of the missing clones stem from an unresolved V gene, and the remainder is unexplained. For this sample there are 300,000 to 400,000 clones; 13% appear just once. Approximately 0.016% of the sample is in the top ten clones. The paper as a whole reports these results and caveats: A moderate but significant shortening of TCRB CDR3 length was observed in type 1 diabetes patients in all four CD4+ subsets.

Their cognate antigens are unknown. Material for sequencing was naive CD4+ T cells from blood. The intended sense of this specimen's cell subset or site label: true naive CD4+ T cells. These receptor sequences come from a woman aged 18-30 years with type 1 diabetes.

This clone appeared a few times. This chain connects TRBV11-2 to TRBJ2-2; TRBD2 aligns across 9 bases. CDR1 is SGHAT and CDR2 is FQNNGV in the germline V gene. V trimming: 11 bases; J trimming: 6 bases; junction bases outside the gene matches: 7. This CDR3 is 13 amino acids long. CDR3 sequence (DNA): TGTGCCGTTAGGAAGCGGGAGGCCGGGGAGCTGTTTTTT. Amino acid sequence: CAVRKREAGELFF.

This clone has more than one count but fewer than ten. The chain is built from TRBV5-6 and TRBJ2-7; 9 bases match TRBD2. Germline loops: CDR1 SGHDT, CDR2 YYEEEE. The ends lost 1 base at V and 3 bases at J; junction bases unmatched: 8. This CDR3 region has 16 residues. The CDR3 reads CASSLLGLAGIYEQYV. The DNA for the CDR3 is TGTGCCAGCAGCTTGCTCGGGCTAGCGGGAATCTACGAGCAGTACGTC.

This clone was seen a handful of times. V is TRBV5-1 and J is TRBJ2-7; possible D gene TRBD1, 6 bases. From germline, CDR1 is SGHRS and CDR2 YFSETQ. V shed 3 bases and J shed 7 bases, with 11 bases lying between them. The CDR3 has 12 residues. The DNA of the CDR3 is TGCGCCAGCAGCTACAGGGCAGGGGAGCAGTACGTC. This gives the protein CASSYRAGEQYV.

This clone was detected only a few times. The chain uses TRBV7-3 and TRBJ2-7; perhaps TRBD2 as D (5 bases). V was pared by 1 base and J by 3 bases, with 13 bases between. The germline CDR1 and CDR2 sequences are SGHTA and FQGTGA. This CDR3 region has 15 residues. CDR3 bases: TGTGCCAGCAGCTTAAACGGGGTCCACAACTACGAGCAGTACTTC. It encodes CASSLNGVHNYEQYF.

V and J are TRBV5-1 and TRBJ2-3, with no clear D. Germline V lookup: CDR1 SGHRS, CDR2 YFSETQ. The CDR3 has 13 amino acids. V lost 6 bases, J lost 0 bases, and 8 bases lay in between. The CDR3: CASTSTSTDTQYF. CDR3 in DNA: TGCGCCAGCACTTCTACTAGCACAGATACGCAGTATTTT.

V is TRBV11-2 and J is TRBJ2-7, with a tentative D call TRBD1 (5 bases). The CDR3 is 15 amino acids. CDR1 is SGHAT and CDR2 is FQNNGV in the germline V gene. Trimming pared 6 bases from V and 4 bases from J, leaving 19 bases between. In DNA, the CDR3 is TGTGCCAGCAGGTCGACCAAGGGGCGCGGATACGAGCAGTACTTC. It is translated as CASRSTKGRGYEQYF. Drawing the rest from reference TRBV11-2 and TRBJ2-7, the complete variable domain is EAGVAQSPRYKIIEKRQSVAFWCNPISGHATLYWYQQILGQGPKLLIQFQNNGVVDDSQLPKDRFSAERLKGVDSTLKIQPAKLEDSAVYLCASRSTKGRGYEQYFGPGTRLTVT.

V gene TRBV28 combines with J gene TRBJ2-3; 10 positions match TRBD2. This CDR3 has 15 residues. Per the germline V gene, CDR1 is MDHEN and CDR2 is SYDVKM. The V and J ends lost 8 bases and 2 bases, in that order; junction bases with no gene match: 7. The chain's CDR3 is CASLGSGGPTDTQYF. The CDR3 DNA sequence: TGTGCCAGCCTGGGTAGCGGGGGGCCCACAGATACGCAGTATTTT.

This clone has only a few counts. V is TRBV7-9 and J is TRBJ2-1; the D gene is possibly TRBD2 (5 bases). Germline assignment: CDR1 SEHNR and CDR2 FQNEAQ (reference sequence). V gave up 2 bases and J gave up 7 bases, with 6 bases separating them. CDR3 length: 12 residues. DNA for the CDR3: TGTGCCAGCAGCTTACGGGAAAATGAGCAGTTCTTC. This encodes CASSLRENEQFF.

This clone was seen only a few times. This CDR3 is CASSELETQYF. Here the CDR3 DNA reads TGTGCCAGCAGTGAACTCGAGACCCAGTACTTC. The chain carries TRBV2 and TRBJ2-5; D is unclear. CDR3 size: 11 residues. The V end was cut by 2 bases, the J end by 5 bases, with 3 bases between. Germline CDR1 reads SNHLY; CDR2 reads FYNNEI.

This clone occurred a few times. The CDR3 bases are TGCGCCAGCAGCCAGACAGGGGGGAGCTCCTACGAGCAGTACGTC. As protein: CASSQTGGSSYEQYV. This chain uses TRBV5-1 with TRBJ2-7; 9 nucleotides align to TRBD1. V shed 4 bases and J 0 bases; nucleotides not matched to a gene: 5. Germline V gene sequence: CDR1 SGHRS, CDR2 YFSETQ. CDR3 length equals 15 residues.

V is TRBV28 and J is TRBJ1-2, with 7 bases that match TRBD1. V was pared by 8 bases and J by 7 bases, with 10 bases of the junction left unmatched. CDR1 is MDHEN and CDR2 is SYDVKM in the germline V gene. The CDR3 has 13 residues. CDR3 DNA: TGTGCCAGCGTCGGACAGGTGGTAGGTGGCTACACCTTC. It encodes CASVGQVVGGYTF.

This clone has a handful of counts. V usage is TRBV7-9 and J usage is TRBJ1-4; 9 nucleotides align to TRBD1. The junction had 9 bases not matched to a gene; V was cut back by 5 bases and J by 8 bases. The CDR3 runs to 15 residues. Germline CDR1 is SEHNR and CDR2 is FQNEAQ (reference sequence). Here the CDR3 DNA reads TGTGCCAGCAGCCAGGGGGACAGGGTCGAGGAAAAACTGTTTTTT. The encoded protein is CASSQGDRVEEKLFF.

The chain has TRBV30 and TRBJ2-7; D possibly corresponds to TRBD2 (6 bases). This CDR3 is 15 amino acids long. V was cut by 1 base and J by 1 base, with 14 bases left in between. The germline V gene has CDR1 GTSNPN and CDR2 SVGIG (reference sequence). The CDR3 loop reads CAWSGFGGPSYEQYF. CDR3 DNA: TGTGCCTGGAGTGGGTTCGGAGGGCCTTCCTACGAGCAGTACTTC.

The chain joins TRBV27 to TRBJ1-5; D gene uncertain. Germline V gene data show CDR1 as MNHEY and CDR2 as SMNVEV (reference sequence). The CDR3 runs 16 residues. The V end lost 4 bases, the J end lost 4 bases, and 17 bases lay between the germline ends. For the CDR3, the DNA is TGTGCCAGCAGTTGGTCGGCGGGCAGCGGAAATCAGCCCCAGCATTTT. As protein: CASSWSAGSGNQPQHF.

J is TRBJ2-5 and V is TRBV29-1, with 7 nucleotides matching TRBD2. The CDR3 is made up of 17 amino acids. Germline V CDR1 and CDR2: SQVTM, ANQGSEA. V shed 5 bases and J 5 bases; nucleotides not matched to a gene: 20. Written as DNA, the CDR3 is TGCAGCGTTCGAAAATCGGCTAGCGGAAATCCGAGGGAGACCCAGTACTTC. This translates into CSVRKSASGNPRETQYF.

V gene TRBV10-3 combines with J gene TRBJ2-4; 7 bases line up with TRBD1. This CDR3 comprises 16 residues. V trimming: 3 bases; J trimming: 0 bases; junction bases outside the gene matches: 5. Germline values: CDR1 ENHRY, CDR2 SYGVKD. In DNA, the CDR3 is TGTGCCATCAGTGAAAGGACAGGACTAGCCAAAAACATTCAGTACTTC. It codes for CAISERTGLAKNIQYF.

The chain uses TRBV4-2 and TRBJ2-2, with 11 nucleotides matching TRBD2. After removal of 1 base from V and 6 bases from J, the junction contained 1 base not matched to a gene. This CDR3 has 15 residues. Germline CDR1 and CDR2: LGHNA and YNFKEQ. The chain's CDR3 is CASSQVTSGAGELFF. The CDR3 nucleotides are TGTGCCAGCAGCCAAGTGACTAGCGGGGCCGGGGAGCTGTTTTTT.

This clone was seen only a few times. V usage is TRBV5-6 and J usage is TRBJ1-1; 10 positions agree with TRBD1. The CDR3 totals 14 residues. CDR1 SGHDT and CDR2 YYEEEE come from the germline V gene. After removal of 4 bases from V and 7 bases from J, the junction contained 7 bases not matched to a gene. As DNA, the CDR3 is TGTGCCAGCAGCATAGGGGACAGGGGAGTTGAAGCTTTCTTT. It encodes CASSIGDRGVEAFF.

In its sample, this clone was seen a few times. The chain is built from TRBV7-8 and TRBJ1-4, with D possibly matching TRBD1 (6 bases). Per the germline V gene, CDR1 is SGHVS and CDR2 is FQNEAQ. This CDR3 has 16 amino acids. Trimming removed 4 bases at V and 3 bases at J, with 15 bases between. CDR3 nucleotides: TGTGCCAGCAGCTACGAGCAGGGGCCGGCTAATGAAAAACTGTTTTTT. Residues: CASSYEQGPANEKLFF.

CDR3 loop: CASSFGGTSGDTGELFF. CDR3 DNA: TGTGCCAGCAGCTTTGGGGGGACTAGCGGGGACACCGGGGAGCTGTTTTTT. The gene calls are TRBV7-7 and TRBJ2-2; 13 bases match TRBD2. Germline CDR1 SSHAT, CDR2 FNYEAQ (reference sequence). V dropped 3 bases and J dropped 3; count of bases not matched to a gene: 4. This CDR3 spans 17 amino acids.

This clone showed up just a few times. This chain connects TRBV5-4 to TRBJ2-5; TRBD1 is a possible D gene (6 bases). The CDR3 covers 15 residues. V was cut by 0 bases and J by 3 bases, with 12 bases left in between. Germline assignment: CDR1 SGHNT and CDR2 YYREEE (reference sequence). The CDR3 loop reads CASSLAEGQKETQYF. The CDR3 DNA reads TGTGCCAGCAGCTTGGCCGAAGGACAGAAAGAGACCCAGTACTTC.

CDR3: CASSLQNTEAFF. As DNA, the CDR3 is TGTGCCAGCAGCTTACAGAACACTGAAGCTTTCTTT. The gene calls are TRBV11-3 and TRBJ1-1; no clear D gene. V shed 2 bases and J shed 1 base, with 2 bases lying between them. This CDR3 is built from 12 residues. The germline V gene encodes CDR1 SGHNT and CDR2 YENEEA.

This rearrangement joins TRBV19 to TRBJ2-3, with D possibly matching TRBD2 (5 bases). V was pared by 8 bases and J by 5 bases, with 8 bases between. The CDR3 covers 11 residues. Germline CDR1 LNHDA, CDR2 SQIVND (reference sequence). The CDR3 sequence: CASGRRDTQYF. The CDR3, as DNA: TGTGCCAGTGGGAGAAGAGATACGCAGTATTTT.

This clone was detected only a few times. The rearrangement uses TRBV4-3 and TRBJ2-4, with 9 bases that match TRBD1. The germline CDR1 and CDR2 sequences are LGHNA and YSLEER. CDR3 length equals 17 residues. Trimming cost V 4 bases and J 0 bases; bases outside gene matches: 7. The CDR3 coding sequence is TGCGCCAGCAGCCGGAACGCGGGACAGGGAGCCAAAAACATTCAGTACTTC. It is translated as CASSRNAGQGAKNIQYF.

V is TRBV9 and J is TRBJ2-1, with 10 bases that match TRBD2. The CDR3 is 16 amino acids. With 0 bases clipped from V and 12 bases from J, the junction kept 12 bases outside the gene matches. Germline CDR1 is SGDLS and CDR2 is YYNGEE. CDR3 sequence (DNA): TGTGCCAGCAGCGTAGCTCGGGCTAGCGGGAGTGAAGGGCAGTTCTTC. Residues: CASSVARASGSEGQFF.